The clone carrying this T cell receptor (beta chain) turned up a few times. What it binds is not known. One end of the junction is discordant with germline, which a read error may explain. These data come from a study of CD8+CD57+ T cells in acquired aplastic anemia. Flow cytometry had shown expanded CD8+CD57+ cells in the patients chosen for sequencing. Genomic DNA constituted the template upon which TCR beta VDJ and CDR3 profiling was performed. One entry per CDR3 protein, called by TCRdb with MiXCR from the reads. This sample yields 400,000 to 600,000 distinct CDR3 sequences, of which around 33% are seen a single time; 0.7% to 1% belongs to the top ten. Whole-study findings and limits: Patients and controls had CD8+ Simpson's diversity values that were not significantly distinct.

Germline V lookup: CDR1 MNHNS, CDR2 SASEGT. The CDR3 consists of 12 residues. The receptor was derived from a human donor with aplastic anemia. The sample comprised sorted CD4+, CD8+, or CD8+CD57+ T cells (not recorded which) from PBMCs. The chain combines TRBV6-1 with TRBJ1-1; 10 bases agree with TRBD1. The CDR3 reads CASSRQGAKWLF. CDR3 DNA sequence: TGTGCCAGCAGCAGACAGGGGGCAAAGTGGCTCTTT.